This TCR beta chain was observed in a study of early T cells in non-severe SARS-CoV-2 infection. About the study: Sequencing used unsorted whole-blood bulk RNA, so chains lack pairing.

General study findings and limits: Anti-spike CD8 responses were favored in VDJdb matching, and private and CD4 specificities were missed.

This clonotype has a handful of counts. The antigen is undetermined. Individual cDNA molecules received unique molecular identifiers during library preparation. TCRdb reprocessed the 5' RACE reads with MiXCR, giving one entry per CDR3 protein. The sample includes tens of thousands of distinct CDR3 sequences, around 12% of them seen just once. V was shortened by 8 bases and J by 6 bases, with 6 bases between the two germline ends. This CDR3 spans 10 amino acids. CDR1 and CDR2 (germline): WSHSY, SAAADI. The sequencing input was whole blood. This chain links TRBV10-2 with TRBJ2-3; the D is unclear. The TCR comes from an adult who was a healthcare worker with PCR-confirmed SARS-CoV-2 infection or an uninfected control (not recorded which). The chain's CDR3 is CASSRDTQYF. DNA for the CDR3: TGCGCCAGCTCACGGGATACGCAGTATTTT.